This entry features one T cell receptor (beta chain) sequence. This sample was included in a study of T-cell reconstitution after alpha-beta-depleted transplantation in children. Preparation of the TCRbeta library involved a method that used unique molecular identifiers. Each CDR3 protein gets one entry after TCRdb re-called the PCR reads with MiXCR. Among almost 500,000 distinct CDR3 sequences listed, around 13% were seen once. V trimming: 7 bases; J trimming: 6 bases; junction bases outside the gene matches: 6. The CDR3 extends over 14 amino acids. Material: PBMCs from the stem cell graft donor, obtained from the stem cell graft. This receptor was identified in a human donor who donated a stem cell graft to a child with combined immunodeficiency. The gene calls are TRBV12-3 or TRBV12-4 and TRBJ2-3; 11 positions match TRBD2. In DNA form, the CDR3 reads TGTGCCAGCACCATAGCGGGAGGGGCCGATACGCAGTATTTT. It specifies CASTIAGGADTQYF.